The T cell receptor (beta chain) described here comes from a study of cytomegalovirus exposure and HLA in healthy donors. Germline lookup yields CDR1 SGHAT and CDR2 FQNNGV. This CDR3 region has 15 residues. J gave up 2 bases and V 4 bases, and 6 bases lay outside the gene matches. This clone was observed a single time. Its antigen is as yet unknown. Healthy donors of bone marrow made up the group. Study-wide results and limits: Highly shared sequence variants in one cluster were likely a sequencing artifact. Later analysis revealed greater clonal expansion in HLA-associated TCR beta chains than in equally common others. Despite most TCR sequences being rare, some public TCRs occurred in many donors.

A multiplex PCR was run with 60 Vbeta primers and 13 Jbeta primers. TCRdb's table, derived via immunoSEQ multiplex PCR, lists solely in-frame clones and lacks some. The data contain approximately 170,000 clones, roughly 80% of them singletons. This TCR derives from a middle-aged man in good health and CMV-seropositive. The J gene is TRBJ2-3, the V gene TRBV11-2; 7 nucleotides align to TRBD2. Sequencing was performed on PBMCs. The CDR3 reads CASSSLADHTDTQYF. In DNA, the CDR3 is TGTGCCAGCAGCTCCCTAGCGGACCACACAGATACGCAGTATTTT.